This is a list of T cell receptor beta chains from one sample in a study of cytomegalovirus exposure and HLA in healthy donors. Using immunoSEQ multiplex PCR, the repertoire was profiled, and TCRdb retains in-frame clones only, with some absent. Among 110,000 or so clones, approximately 83% were seen once, and the ten largest hold just under 2.5%. The specimen was PBMCs. These receptor sequences come from a woman aged 18-29 years in good health and CMV-seronegative. The CDR3 runs from the conserved cysteine through the conserved F or W. Fields, in order: V gene, clone size, D gene, J gene, CDR3 DNA, CDR3 protein. The D gene is left open where the match is weak. Size is omitted from some rows. Given values are once, few, many or a class for expanded clones.

v_call: TRBV7-2; clone_size: -; d_call: -; j_call: TRBJ2-7; cdr3_nt: TGTGCCAGCAGCCCACCGGCAGGGACCTACGAGCAGTACTTC; cdr3_aa: CASSPPAGTYEQYF
v_call: TRBV5-4; clone_size: few; d_call: TRBD1; j_call: TRBJ2-7; cdr3_nt: TGTGCCAGCAGCTTGGGGGGACAGTCCTACGAGCAGTACTTC; cdr3_aa: CASSLGGQSYEQYF
v_call: TRBV7-9; clone_size: -; d_call: -; j_call: TRBJ2-3; cdr3_nt: TGTGCCAGCACAGCGATCCGCACAGATACGCAGTATTTT; cdr3_aa: CASTAIRTDTQYF
v_call: TRBV4-1; clone_size: -; d_call: -; j_call: TRBJ1-5; cdr3_nt: TGCGCCAGCAGCCAAGATAGTGGGGTCCAGGGGATCGGTCAGCCCCAGCATTTT; cdr3_aa: CASSQDSGVQGIGQPQHF
v_call: TRBV7-9; clone_size: once; d_call: TRBD1; j_call: TRBJ2-1; cdr3_nt: TGTGCCAGCAGCAGAGGACAGGGCTCAAATGAGCAGTTCTTC; cdr3_aa: CASSRGQGSNEQFF
v_call: TRBV15; clone_size: -; d_call: TRBD1; j_call: TRBJ1-2; cdr3_nt: TGTGCCACCAGCAGTACAGGGGTATATGGCTACACCTTC; cdr3_aa: CATSSTGVYGYTF
v_call: TRBV5-8; clone_size: -; d_call: -; j_call: TRBJ1-2; cdr3_nt: TGTGCCAGCAGCTTGGGCCAGGGGAGCGAAGGCTACACCTTC; cdr3_aa: CASSLGQGSEGYTF
v_call: TRBV27; clone_size: -; d_call: TRBD1; j_call: TRBJ1-1; cdr3_nt: TGTGCCAGCAGTTGGTTCAGTGCCGGGACAGGGAACACTGAAGCTTTCTTT; cdr3_aa: CASSWFSAGTGNTEAFF
v_call: TRBV30; clone_size: -; d_call: TRBD2; j_call: TRBJ2-4; cdr3_nt: TGTGCCGGGGGACTAGCGGGGACATTCCTAGCCAAAAACATTCAGTACTTC; cdr3_aa: CAGGLAGTFLAKNIQYF
v_call: TRBV11-3; clone_size: -; d_call: -; j_call: TRBJ2-5; cdr3_nt: TGTGCCAGCAGCCCGCCACGCGTGGTAGAGACCCAGTACTTC; cdr3_aa: CASSPPRVVETQYF
v_call: TRBV7-9; clone_size: -; d_call: TRBD1; j_call: TRBJ1-1; cdr3_nt: TGTGCCAGCAGCACGCATGGACAGGGAGAAGCTTTCTTT; cdr3_aa: CASSTHGQGEAFF
v_call: TRBV15; clone_size: few; d_call: -; j_call: TRBJ2-1; cdr3_nt: TGTGCCACCAGCAACTCATTAGTGGATGAGCAGTTCTTC; cdr3_aa: CATSNSLVDEQFF
v_call: TRBV29-1; clone_size: -; d_call: TRBD1; j_call: TRBJ1-1; cdr3_nt: TGCAGCGGTAGACAGGGGCGCACTGAAGCTTTCTTT; cdr3_aa: CSGRQGRTEAFF
v_call: TRBV28; clone_size: -; d_call: TRBD1; j_call: TRBJ2-3; cdr3_nt: TGTGCCAGCAGTTTGTGGGGACAGGGCACAGATACGCAGTATTTT; cdr3_aa: CASSLWGQGTDTQYF
v_call: TRBV7-8; clone_size: -; d_call: -; j_call: TRBJ2-5; cdr3_nt: TGTGCCAGCAGCCAGGAGGAGGGCAGGGCGAAGAAAGAGACCCAGTACTTC; cdr3_aa: CASSQEEGRAKKETQYF
v_call: TRBV6-5; clone_size: -; d_call: -; j_call: TRBJ1-2; cdr3_nt: TGTGCCAGCAGTTACGCAACAAAACAGGGAATGCGGGGCTACACCTTC; cdr3_aa: CASSYATKQGMRGYTF
v_call: TRBV7-2; clone_size: -; d_call: TRBD2; j_call: TRBJ2-5; cdr3_nt: TGTGCCAGCAGCTTAGGACTAGCGGGAGCTCAAGAGACCCAGTACTTC; cdr3_aa: CASSLGLAGAQETQYF
v_call: TRBV5-1; clone_size: -; d_call: TRBD1; j_call: TRBJ2-7; cdr3_nt: TGCGCCAGCAGCTTGCGGGACAGGGACTTCAACGAGCAGTACTTC; cdr3_aa: CASSLRDRDFNEQYF
v_call: TRBV7-2; clone_size: -; d_call: -; j_call: TRBJ1-2; cdr3_nt: TGTGCCAGCAGCTCACCTCTGGGGGGAGATGCCTATGGCTACACCTTC; cdr3_aa: CASSSPLGGDAYGYTF
v_call: TRBV6-1; clone_size: few; d_call: -; j_call: TRBJ2-3; cdr3_nt: TGTGCCAGTACCAGGGCCCGCACAGATACGCAGTATTTT; cdr3_aa: CASTRARTDTQYF
v_call: TRBV7-9; clone_size: -; d_call: -; j_call: TRBJ2-7; cdr3_nt: TGTTCCAGCAGCTTTCCTTCCTACGAGCAGTACTTC; cdr3_aa: CSSSFPSYEQYF
v_call: TRBV4-1; clone_size: -; d_call: -; j_call: TRBJ2-2; cdr3_nt: TGCGCCAGCAGCCAAGATCTTCCTAGCTCAGCCGGGGAGCTGTTTTTT; cdr3_aa: CASSQDLPSSAGELFF
v_call: TRBV27; clone_size: -; d_call: TRBD1; j_call: TRBJ1-2; cdr3_nt: TGTGCCAGCAGTTTATACCCTCCTGGACAGGGAGGGTACGGCTACACCTTC; cdr3_aa: CASSLYPPGQGGYGYTF
v_call: TRBV15; clone_size: -; d_call: -; j_call: TRBJ1-2; cdr3_nt: TGTGCCACCAGCAGAGATAAAACAGGGACGTATGGCTACACCTTC; cdr3_aa: CATSRDKTGTYGYTF
v_call: TRBV7-9; clone_size: -; d_call: TRBD2; j_call: TRBJ2-2; cdr3_nt: TGTGCCAGCAGCAAAGGGGCGGGAGCCTTCACCGGGGAGCTGTTTTTT; cdr3_aa: CASSKGAGAFTGELFF
v_call: TRBV2; clone_size: -; d_call: -; j_call: TRBJ1-5; cdr3_nt: TGTGCCAGCAGTCAAGACCAGGGGAACCAGCCCCAGCATTTT; cdr3_aa: CASSQDQGNQPQHF
v_call: TRBV7-8; clone_size: -; d_call: TRBD1; j_call: TRBJ1-5; cdr3_nt: TGTGCCAGCAGCTTGGAGGGGGCTATTCGTCAGCCCCAGCATTTT; cdr3_aa: CASSLEGAIRQPQHF
v_call: TRBV5-1; clone_size: -; d_call: TRBD1; j_call: TRBJ2-7; cdr3_nt: TGCGCCAGCAGCTACCGACAGGGAGACTACGAGCAGTACTTC; cdr3_aa: CASSYRQGDYEQYF
v_call: TRBV7-2; clone_size: -; d_call: TRBD1; j_call: TRBJ1-6; cdr3_nt: TGTGCCAGCAGCCCCCCGGACAGGGTAGATTCACCCCTCCACTTT; cdr3_aa: CASSPPDRVDSPLHF
v_call: TRBV5-1; clone_size: few; d_call: TRBD1; j_call: TRBJ1-1; cdr3_nt: TGCGCCAGCAGCTGGCAAGTGGGACAGGGAGGTGAAGCTTTCTTT; cdr3_aa: CASSWQVGQGGEAFF
v_call: TRBV5-1; clone_size: -; d_call: -; j_call: TRBJ2-3; cdr3_nt: TGCGCCAGCAGCTTGCGCATCGGGGATACGCAGTATTTT; cdr3_aa: CASSLRIGDTQYF
v_call: TRBV5-1; clone_size: once; d_call: -; j_call: TRBJ1-4; cdr3_nt: TGCGCCAGCAGCGCTTACCCTAGGACAGCGCGCGAAAAACTGTTTTTT; cdr3_aa: CASSAYPRTAREKLFF
v_call: TRBV5-6; clone_size: -; d_call: -; j_call: TRBJ2-1; cdr3_nt: TGTGCCAGCAGCTTGGACCTGGTGGACAATAAGCAGTTCTTC; cdr3_aa: CASSLDLVDNKQFF
v_call: TRBV5-6; clone_size: -; d_call: TRBD2; j_call: TRBJ2-7; cdr3_nt: TGTGCCAGCAGCCCCCGACTAGCGGTCACCTACGAGCAGTACTTC; cdr3_aa: CASSPRLAVTYEQYF
v_call: TRBV19; clone_size: -; d_call: -; j_call: TRBJ1-3; cdr3_nt: TGTGCCAGTAGTATTCTGGCCGACTCTGGAAACACCATATATTTT; cdr3_aa: CASSILADSGNTIYF
v_call: TRBV2; clone_size: -; d_call: TRBD2; j_call: TRBJ2-1; cdr3_nt: TGTGCCAGCACGCAGGTAGCGGGAGCCTATGAGCAGTTCTTC; cdr3_aa: CASTQVAGAYEQFF
v_call: TRBV10-3; clone_size: few; d_call: TRBD2; j_call: TRBJ2-2; cdr3_nt: TGTGCCATCAGCACTAGCGGGGGTGAAGCGAACACCGGGGAGCTGTTTTTT; cdr3_aa: CAISTSGGEANTGELFF
v_call: TRBV5-4; clone_size: -; d_call: -; j_call: TRBJ2-7; cdr3_nt: TGTGCCAGCAGCTACGTAGGGGCTGACGAGCAGTACTTC; cdr3_aa: CASSYVGADEQYF
v_call: TRBV11-2; clone_size: -; d_call: TRBD2; j_call: TRBJ2-1; cdr3_nt: TGTGCCAGCAGCTTAGTCCCGGGGGGGCCATACAATGAGCAGTTCTTC; cdr3_aa: CASSLVPGGPYNEQFF
v_call: TRBV6-1; clone_size: -; d_call: -; j_call: TRBJ1-2; cdr3_nt: TGTGCCAGCAGCTTACAGGCCTCAGCTAACTATGGCTACACCTTC; cdr3_aa: CASSLQASANYGYTF
v_call: TRBV14; clone_size: -; d_call: -; j_call: TRBJ1-4; cdr3_nt: TGTGCCAGCAGCCCCCGACAAGCTAATGAAAAACTGTTTTTT; cdr3_aa: CASSPRQANEKLFF
v_call: TRBV6-4; clone_size: -; d_call: -; j_call: TRBJ2-3; cdr3_nt: TGTGCCAGCAGTATGGACCGGACTGGAGATACGCAGTATTTT; cdr3_aa: CASSMDRTGDTQYF
v_call: TRBV11-3; clone_size: few; d_call: -; j_call: TRBJ1-6; cdr3_nt: TGTGCCAGCAGCTTAGGAGGTAATTCACCCCTCCACTTT; cdr3_aa: CASSLGGNSPLHF
v_call: TRBV7-2; clone_size: -; d_call: TRBD1; j_call: TRBJ1-2; cdr3_nt: TGTGCCAGCAGCCTCACTGGGACAGGGAACTATGGCTACACCTTC; cdr3_aa: CASSLTGTGNYGYTF
v_call: TRBV5-4; clone_size: -; d_call: -; j_call: TRBJ1-1; cdr3_nt: TGTGCCAGCAGCGTCCGACAGAACACTGAAGCTTTCTTT; cdr3_aa: CASSVRQNTEAFF
v_call: TRBV28; clone_size: -; d_call: TRBD1; j_call: TRBJ1-5; cdr3_nt: TGTGCCAGCAGTTTGGCAGGGGGCGGCAATCAGCCCCAGCATTTT; cdr3_aa: CASSLAGGGNQPQHF
v_call: TRBV5-6; clone_size: -; d_call: TRBD1; j_call: TRBJ2-7; cdr3_nt: TGTGCCAGCAGCCCGACAGGGTTCTACGAGCAGTACTTC; cdr3_aa: CASSPTGFYEQYF